This T cell receptor beta chain was profiled in a study of shared clonotypes between healthy human individuals. Overall study findings and caveats: Enrolling few donors narrowed the genetic and exposure-history diversity that was represented.

CD8 memory merged CD45RO+ cells and CCR7-negative CD45RA+ TemRA cells into one population. The method was immunoSEQ multiplex PCR; TCRdb's version includes in-frame clones alone and lacks a portion of them. The sample consists of a few hundred thousand clones, 90% to 98% of them appearing once. To note about this clone: The antigen is unknown.

Germline V gene lookup returns CDR1 SQVTM and CDR2 ANQGSEA. CDR3 length equals 14 residues. Deletions cut 8 bases from V and 5 bases from J, with 21 bases between. What was sequenced was memory CD8+ T cells sorted from blood. Subset denoted: CD45RO+ cells pooled with CCR7-negative TemRA cells. This sequence was found in a man aged 25-45 years in good health. The rearrangement links TRBV29-1 to TRBJ2-5; D is tentatively TRBD1 or TRBD2 (5 bases each). Here the CDR3 reads CSYGWSGPGETQYF. As DNA, the CDR3 is TGCAGCTATGGGTGGTCGGGGCCTGGGGAGACCCAGTACTTC.